The rows below give T cell receptor beta chains drawn from one sample of a study of response to subunit inactivated influenza vaccine. Via MiXCR, TCRdb re-called the RT-PCR reads, giving one row per CDR3 protein. The table lists some 850,000 distinct CDR3 sequences, roughly 18% of them singletons. The sequencing used PBMCs from blood, collected more than 4 days after vaccination. The receptors originated from a man in his fifties or sixties who received an inactivated influenza vaccine. CDR3s include the opening cysteine and the closing phenylalanine or tryptophan. A D gene is named only where the DNA matches it firmly. A clone size is listed for some rows: how often the clone was seen (once, few, many), or a class if it is expanded.

d_call j_call clone_size v_call cdr3_aa cdr3_nt
NA TRBJ1-2 NA TRBV4-3 CASSLTGSIYGYTF TGCGCCAGCAGCCTCACCGGGAGTATCTATGGCTACACCTTC
NA TRBJ1-1 few TRBV27 CASSWGAGNTEAFF TGTGCCAGCAGTTGGGGGGCTGGGAACACTGAAGCTTTCTTT
NA TRBJ2-5 NA TRBV7-9 CASSWSLETETQYF TGTGCCAGCAGCTGGAGTCTGGAGACAGAGACCCAGTACTTC
NA TRBJ2-7 NA TRBV11-2 CASSHVSGPDYEQYF TGTGCCAGCAGCCACGTCTCCGGGCCCGACTACGAGCAGTACTTC
NA TRBJ1-3 few TRBV6-5 CASSYAVSSGNTIYF TGTGCCAGCAGTTACGCCGTGAGCTCTGGAAACACCATATATTTT
TRBD1 TRBJ2-7 NA TRBV7-2 CASSPQTGGKKYF TGTGCCAGCAGCCCGCAGACAGGGGGGAAAAAGTACTTC
TRBD2 TRBJ2-1 NA TRBV29-1 CSVVSGRASYNEQFF TGCAGCGTTGTTAGCGGGAGGGCGTCCTACAATGAGCAGTTCTTC
NA TRBJ1-1 few TRBV7-8 CASSLEAGLSTEAFF TGTGCCAGCAGCTTAGAAGCGGGTTTGAGCACTGAAGCTTTCTTT
NA TRBJ1-3 NA TRBV7-2 CASSLGEGGTIYF TGTGCCAGCAGCTTAGGGGAAGGGGGCACCATATATTTT
NA TRBJ1-1 NA TRBV5-5 CASSFREGEAFF TGTGCCAGCAGCTTCAGGGAGGGAGAAGCTTTCTTT
NA TRBJ1-3 NA TRBV6-1 CASTATETGNTIYF TGTGCCAGCACAGCGACAGAAACTGGAAACACCATATATTTT
TRBD2 TRBJ2-1 NA TRBV9 CASSPLAGGEQFF TGTGCCAGCAGCCCATTAGCGGGAGGTGAGCAGTTCTTC
TRBD2 TRBJ2-2 NA TRBV5-6 CASSAESSGSYTGELFF TGTGCCAGCAGCGCAGAATCTAGCGGGAGTTACACCGGGGAGCTGTTTTTT
NA TRBJ2-7 few TRBV18 CASSPVAEGMEQYF TGTGCCAGCTCACCAGTGGCAGAGGGTATGGAGCAGTACTTC
TRBD1 TRBJ2-1 few TRBV5-1 CASSLGGGKLNEQFF TGCGCCAGCAGCTTGGGAGGGGGCAAGTTGAATGAGCAGTTCTTC
NA TRBJ1-1 many TRBV6-1 CASSPRGRSNTEAFF TGTGCCAGCAGCCCCCGCGGCAGATCGAACACTGAAGCTTTCTTT
NA TRBJ2-3 few TRBV18 CASSPPLVGDTQYF TGTGCCAGCTCCCCACCGTTGGTCGGAGATACGCAGTATTTT
NA TRBJ2-7 NA TRBV5-1 CASSSGFAYEQYF TGCGCCAGCAGCTCAGGGTTTGCCTACGAGCAGTACTTC
NA TRBJ1-4 many TRBV12-3/TRBV12-4 CASSWEGEKLFF TGTGCCAGCAGTTGGGAGGGTGAAAAACTGTTTTTT
NA TRBJ1-5 few TRBV12-3/TRBV12-4 CASSPDQGRQPQHF TGTGCCAGTAGTCCGGACCAGGGTCGACAGCCCCAGCATTTT
NA TRBJ2-1 NA TRBV7-3 CASSLKGTLYNEQFF TGTGCCAGCAGCTTAAAAGGGACACTTTACAATGAGCAGTTCTTC
TRBD2 TRBJ2-1 NA TRBV5-1 CASSPGLAGVLEEQFF TGCGCCAGCAGCCCTGGACTAGCGGGGGTGCTAGAAGAGCAGTTCTTC
TRBD1 TRBJ1-1 many TRBV10-3 CAIRDRNTEAFF TGTGCCATTCGGGACAGAAACACTGAAGCTTTCTTT
NA TRBJ2-1 many TRBV29-1 CSVKGRSSSYNEQFF TGCAGCGTAAAGGGCCGCAGTAGCTCCTACAATGAGCAGTTCTTC
NA TRBJ2-7 few TRBV7-2 CASSWTDGPHEQYF TGTGCCAGCAGCTGGACGGACGGACCCCACGAGCAGTACTTC
TRBD1 TRBJ2-1 NA TRBV7-9 CASSLGFGTGGNEQFF TGTGCCAGCAGCTTAGGTTTCGGGACAGGGGGGAATGAGCAGTTCTTC
TRBD2 TRBJ2-3 NA TRBV7-2 CASSLGRGGPSTDTQYF TGTGCCAGCAGCTTAGGCCGGGGGGGGCCTAGCACAGATACGCAGTATTTT
TRBD1 TRBJ1-4 NA TRBV5-1 CASSWGQGAELFF TGCGCCAGCAGCTGGGGACAGGGTGCAGAACTGTTTTTT
TRBD1 TRBJ2-7 NA TRBV4-3 CASSQDPRDRGVEQYF TGCGCCAGCAGCCAAGATCCCCGGGACAGGGGGGTCGAGCAGTACTTC
TRBD2 TRBJ2-7 NA TRBV12-3/TRBV12-4 CASSLAGGGAYEQYF TGTGCCAGCAGTTTAGCGGGCGGGGGGGCATACGAGCAGTACTTC
NA TRBJ2-1 few TRBV3-1 CASSQDGAAPYNEQFF TGTGCCAGCAGCCAAGACGGCGCGGCCCCCTACAATGAGCAGTTCTTC
TRBD2 TRBJ2-7 NA TRBV29-1 CSVVGLAGVSREQYF TGCAGCGTTGTTGGACTAGCGGGAGTGAGTCGGGAGCAGTACTTC
NA TRBJ1-1 few TRBV5-1 CASSLDSPPTEAFF TGCGCCAGCAGCTTGGACAGCCCTCCGACTGAAGCTTTCTTT
NA TRBJ2-3 NA TRBV20-1 CSARDPGQTDTQYF TGCAGTGCTAGAGATCCGGGGCAAACAGATACGCAGTATTTT
NA TRBJ2-3 few TRBV7-9 CASSGRVGEADTQYF TGTGCCAGCAGCGGCCGGGTAGGGGAGGCAGATACGCAGTATTTT
NA TRBJ1-1 NA TRBV6-1 CASSEHVGNTEAFF TGTGCCAGCAGTGAACACGTGGGCAACACTGAAGCTTTCTTT
NA TRBJ1-3 few TRBV12-3/TRBV12-4 CASSFGHSGNTIYF TGTGCCAGCAGTTTCGGGCATTCTGGAAACACCATATATTTT
NA TRBJ2-3 NA TRBV15 CATRDTTSSTDTQYF TGTGCCACCAGGGACACCACTTCTAGCACAGATACGCAGTATTTT
TRBD1 TRBJ2-1 NA TRBV12-3/TRBV12-4 CASSQTGRVEQFF TGTGCCAGCAGTCAGACAGGGCGGGTTGAGCAGTTCTTC
NA TRBJ2-5 once TRBV6-5 CASSYSNSRETQYF TGTGCCAGCAGTTACTCGAACAGTAGAGAGACCCAGTACTTC
NA TRBJ2-2 NA TRBV20-1 CSARVVGNTGELFF TGCAGTGCTAGAGTTGTGGGGAACACCGGGGAGCTGTTTTTT
NA TRBJ1-5 NA TRBV6-2/TRBV6-3 CASSSPGVVQPQHF TGTGCCAGCAGTTCGCCCGGGGTGGTTCAGCCCCAGCATTTT
NA TRBJ2-3 few TRBV19 CASRGYGRTSTDTQYF TGTGCCAGCCGGGGCTATGGACGGACTAGCACAGATACGCAGTATTTT
NA TRBJ2-5 NA TRBV7-2 CASSLVGLLETQYF TGTGCCAGCAGCTTAGTGGGCCTGTTGGAGACCCAGTACTTC
TRBD2 TRBJ2-1 few TRBV28 CASTTRTSGMNEQFF TGTGCCAGCACTACCCGGACTAGCGGGATGAATGAGCAGTTCTTC
NA TRBJ2-3 NA TRBV7-3 CASSLKRADFTDTQYF TGTGCCAGCAGCTTAAAGCGGGCCGATTTCACAGATACGCAGTATTTT
TRBD2 TRBJ2-2 NA TRBV6-2/TRBV6-3 CASRPSGGGTGELFF TGTGCCAGCAGACCCAGCGGGGGGGGCACCGGGGAGCTGTTTTTT
NA TRBJ2-2 many TRBV12-3/TRBV12-4 CASSGHLLTGELFF TGTGCCAGCAGTGGTCACCTACTAACCGGGGAGCTGTTTTTT
NA TRBJ2-5 NA TRBV9 CASSVSAQETQYF TGTGCCAGCAGCGTATCCGCTCAAGAGACCCAGTACTTC
NA TRBJ2-7 few TRBV6-1 CASTPLGGWYEQYF TGTGCCAGCACTCCCCTGGGGGGATGGTACGAGCAGTACTTC
TRBD2 TRBJ2-3 NA TRBV5-1 CASSLALGRAGDTQYF TGCGCCAGCAGCTTGGCCTTAGGGAGGGCCGGAGATACGCAGTATTTT
NA TRBJ2-7 many TRBV4-3 CASSQDFEPNTYEQYF TGCGCCAGCAGCCAAGATTTTGAGCCGAACACCTACGAGCAGTACTTC
TRBD2 TRBJ2-7 NA TRBV7-2 CASSFPGLAGGYEQYF TGTGCCAGCAGTTTTCCGGGACTAGCGGGAGGTTACGAGCAGTACTTC
TRBD2 TRBJ2-7 NA TRBV27 CASSSWIGLAGAHEQYF TGTGCCAGCAGTTCTTGGATTGGACTAGCGGGAGCTCACGAGCAGTACTTC
NA TRBJ1-5 many TRBV5-6 CASSLTGRSDQPQHF TGTGCCAGCAGCTTGACAGGACGGAGCGATCAGCCCCAGCATTTT
NA TRBJ1-1 NA TRBV12-3/TRBV12-4 CASSLYGTPTGTEAFF TGTGCCAGCAGTTTATATGGGACCCCGACGGGCACTGAAGCTTTCTTT
TRBD2 TRBJ2-7 NA TRBV6-2/TRBV6-3 CASRSGAPPYEQYF TGTGCCAGCAGGAGCGGGGCACCGCCTTACGAGCAGTACTTC
NA TRBJ2-7 NA TRBV29-1 CSVLGDFYEQYF TGCAGCGTTCTGGGGGACTTCTACGAGCAGTACTTC